Described below is a single TCR beta chain sequence and its context. A junction boundary mismatches the germline segment, possibly from a read error. Once extracted for a subset, genomic DNA was divided evenly among several immunoSEQ plates. Some clones are missing from TCRdb's copy, which holds only in-frame ones; the method was immunoSEQ multiplex PCR. The sample yields some 1.4 million clones, around 97% seen once. These data come from a study of shared clonotypes between healthy human individuals. Study as a whole: Samples came from two female and three male donors aged 18 to 49.

Participating donors were healthy, HIV-negative adults free of recent acute infections or vaccinations. In germline, CDR1 is SGHRS, CDR2 YFSETQ. CDR3 size: 14 residues. Sequencing was performed on naive CD4+ T cells sorted from blood. Noted subset: CD45RA+ positively selected. The sequence derives from a young man in good health. The V and J genes are TRBV5-1 and TRBJ2-7; possible D gene TRBD1, 6 bases. CDR3 sequence reads: CASSLDRASYQQYF. The CDR3 coding sequence is TGCGCCAGCAGCTTGGACAGGGCCTCCTACCAGCAGTACTTC.